These T cell receptor beta chains were read from a single sample in a study of shared clonotypes between healthy human individuals. The repertoire was sequenced with immunoSEQ multiplex PCR; TCRdb's copy has only in-frame clones and lacks some. The sample comprises approximately 1,000,000 clones, around three quarters of which are singletons, and 0.89% rests with the top ten. The sequencing sample was made of memory CD4+ T cells from PBMCs. The receptor set was obtained from a man aged 18 to 30 in good health. Some clones in this sample may be carry-over from other donors' samples. CDR3s include the opening cysteine and the closing phenylalanine or tryptophan. The D gene is left open where the match is weak. The size entry is marked missing in some rows and otherwise reads once, few, many or a size class.

D,size,V,J,DNA,CDR3
-,-,TRBV7-2,TRBJ2-7,TGTGCCAGCAGCTTAGCGTTGGCAGGGGGGTTTGCAAGCGATTTGCAGTACTTC,CASSLALAGGFASDLQYF
TRBD1,-,TRBV28,TRBJ1-5,TGTGCCAGCGGGGGGACAGTTATTAATCAGCCCCAGCATTTT,CASGGTVINQPQHF
TRBD2,-,TRBV28,TRBJ2-5,TGTGCCAGCAGACAGAGACATATTAGCGGGAGCTTGCAAGAGACCCAGTACTTC,CASRQRHISGSLQETQYF
TRBD2,-,TRBV6-1,TRBJ2-1,TGTGCCGCACGTCCCCCGGGACTACTTTACAATGAGCAGTTCTTC,CAARPPGLLYNEQFF
-,-,TRBV6-1,TRBJ1-1,TGTGCCAGCAGTGAAACGAACAATATGAACACTGAAGCTTTCTTT,CASSETNNMNTEAFF
-,once,TRBV28,TRBJ1-2,TGTGCCAGCAGTTTGGAAACGGCCGTCTATGGCTACACCTTC,CASSLETAVYGYTF
-,-,TRBV6-1,TRBJ2-5,TGTGCCAGCAGTGAAACCCCCTCACAAGGGGAGACCCAGTACTTC,CASSETPSQGETQYF
TRBD2,-,TRBV10-3,TRBJ2-3,TGTGCCACGGGACTAGCGGGACCTACAGATACGCAGTATTTT,CATGLAGPTDTQYF
TRBD2,-,TRBV28,TRBJ2-1,TGTGCCAGCAGCTGGAGCGGGAGGAGTGAGCAGTTCTTC,CASSWSGRSEQFF
-,-,TRBV11-1,TRBJ2-3,TGTGCCAGTCGAGGGCAGGCTAGCACAGATACGCAGTATTTT,CASRGQASTDTQYF
-,-,TRBV5-1,TRBJ2-2,TGCGCCAGCAGCTTGGCCCTTACTCTCTGGACCGGGGAGCTGTTTTTT,CASSLALTLWTGELFF
TRBD1,-,TRBV11-1,TRBJ2-7,TGTGCCAGCAGCTCAACGGGACAGGCGATCGAGCAGTACTTC,CASSSTGQAIEQYF
TRBD2,-,TRBV28,TRBJ2-4,TGTGCCAGCAGTTTAACGACTAGCGGGAGGGCCTCGGCCAAAAACATTCAGTACTTC,CASSLTTSGRASAKNIQYF
-,-,TRBV10-3,TRBJ2-3,TGTGCCATCAGTGAGCCGAGGACCTTCGGGGGCACAGATACGCAGTATTTT,CAISEPRTFGGTDTQYF
-,-,TRBV5-1,TRBJ2-1,TGCGCCAGCAGCTTGGCCCTCTGGAGTGAGCAGTTCTTC,CASSLALWSEQFF
-,-,TRBV7-3,TRBJ2-1,TGTGCCAGCAGCATGGGGACGGGGAATGAGCAGTTCTTC,CASSMGTGNEQFF
TRBD2,-,TRBV5-1,TRBJ2-7,TGCGCCAGCAGCTTGCTAGCGGGAGGGCCCGCCGAGCAGTACTTC,CASSLLAGGPAEQYF
-,once,TRBV20-1,TRBJ2-3,TGCAGTGCTAGTCTCGCCAATACGCAGTATTTT,CSASLANTQYF
TRBD2,-,TRBV6-4,TRBJ2-1,TGTGCCAGCAGTCGCTATAGCGGGAGCTCCTACAATGAGCAGTTCTTC,CASSRYSGSSYNEQFF
TRBD1,-,TRBV19,TRBJ1-5,TGTGCCAGTAGTCTCAGGGGGCCCTCGGGGCAGCCCCAGCATTTT,CASSLRGPSGQPQHF